This T cell receptor beta chain was recovered during a study of blood T cells in healthy people across ages. Across the study: Template switching picked up about one barcoded beta molecule for each two T cells. General study points: Long-lived donors carried more naive CD4+ cells and greater diversity than aged donors.

On this clonotype itself: Its antigen is still unknown.

Then a second PCR, running about 7 to 11 cycles, was carried out with a sample-barcoded 5' primer and a J-beta primer mix. TCRdb used MiXCR to reprocess the 5' RACE reads, holding one entry per CDR3 protein. The sample comprises hundreds of thousands of distinct CDR3 sequences, roughly three fifths of which are singletons, and more than 25% rests with the top ten. Sequencing used blood. This sequence originates from a middle-aged man in good health.

The CDR3 nucleotides are TGTGCCAGCAGCCTCGGACAGCTCAACTCTGGGGCCAACGTCCTGACTTTC. It codes for CASSLGQLNSGANVLTF. This sequence joins TRBV5-6 and TRBJ2-6; possibly TRBD1 for D (6 bases). The length of the CDR3 is 17 residues. V shed 4 bases and J shed 0 bases, with 14 bases lying between them. CDR1 SGHDT and CDR2 YYEEEE come from the germline V gene.